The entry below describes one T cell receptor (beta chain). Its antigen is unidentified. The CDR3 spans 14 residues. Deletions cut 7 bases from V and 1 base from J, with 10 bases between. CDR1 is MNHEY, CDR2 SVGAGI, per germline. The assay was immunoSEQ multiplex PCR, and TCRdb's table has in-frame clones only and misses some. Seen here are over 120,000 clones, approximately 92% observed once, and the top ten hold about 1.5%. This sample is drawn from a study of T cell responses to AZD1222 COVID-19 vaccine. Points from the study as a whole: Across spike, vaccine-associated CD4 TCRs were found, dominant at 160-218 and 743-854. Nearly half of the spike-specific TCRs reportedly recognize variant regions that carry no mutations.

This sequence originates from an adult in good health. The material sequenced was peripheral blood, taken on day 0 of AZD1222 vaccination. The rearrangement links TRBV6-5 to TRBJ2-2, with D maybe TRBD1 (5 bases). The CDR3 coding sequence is TGTGCCAGCACGAGCACAGGGAACACCGGGGAGCTGTTTTTT. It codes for CASTSTGNTGELFF.